This passage covers 19 T cell receptor beta chains from one sample sequenced in a study of CDR3 diversity in severe acne. Each CDR3 protein is one row after TCRdb ran MiXCR on the PCR reads. Of 100,000 or so distinct CDR3 sequences listed, roughly 51% were seen once; the top ten hold 9.5% to 15%. Sequenced input: blood. All receptors come from a male donor with acne.

The rearrangement links TRBV25-1 to TRBJ2-7; D may be TRBD2 (6 bases). Germline CDR1 MGHDK, CDR2 SYGVNS. This CDR3 is 18 amino acids long. Trimming shortened V by 6 bases and J by 0 bases, and 24 bases separated the two germline ends. The CDR3 is CASRNIGGAPPCSYEQYF. The CDR3 nucleotides read TGTGCCAGCAGAAACATCGGGGGTGCACCTCCGTGCTCCTACGAGCAGTACTTC.

V usage is TRBV29-1 and J usage is TRBJ1-2; no firm D call. This CDR3 has 11 amino acids. CDR1 is SQVTM, CDR2 ANQGSEA, per germline. Trimming cost V 6 bases and J 4 bases, with 9 bases left between them. CDR3 region: CSVQDFYGYTF. CDR3 DNA sequence: TGCAGCGTGCAGGATTTCTATGGCTACACCTTC.

J is TRBJ2-5 and V is TRBV28, with TRBD2 identical over 9 bases. CDR3 length: 15 amino acids. With 4 bases clipped from V and 4 bases from J, the junction kept 7 bases outside the gene matches. CDR1 and CDR2 (germline): MDHEN, SYDVKM. The DNA of the CDR3 is TGTGCCAGCAGTTCCGGGACTAGCATGAGAGAGACCCAGTACTTC. It encodes CASSSGTSMRETQYF.

Note on this clonotype: A single base separates this from a much larger clone, so it may be a read error. V usage is TRBV20-1 and J usage is TRBJ2-1; 11 positions agree with TRBD1. Germline assignment: CDR1 DFQATT and CDR2 SNEGSKA (reference sequence). The CDR3 covers 17 residues. Germline trimming cut 0 bases from V and 6 bases from J; bases unmatched to any gene: 10. Written as DNA, the CDR3 is TGCAGTGCTAGAGATTGGGGAGCCGGGACAGGGGGCAATGAGCAGTTCTTC. Translating gives CSARDWGAGTGGNEQFF.

Points on this clonotype: A read error may be the cause here, since a much bigger clone is one base away. This rearrangement joins TRBV6-5 to TRBJ2-2; no clear D gene. The CDR3 sequence is 12 residues long. The germline gives CDR1 MNHEY, CDR2 SVGAGI. The CDR3 spells CACRPDTGELFF. The CDR3 coding sequence is TGTGCCTGCAGACCGGACACCGGGGAGCTGTTTTTT.

This chain connects TRBV2 to TRBJ2-3; TRBD1 is a possible D gene (6 bases). CDR1 is SNHLY, CDR2 FYNNEI, per germline. The CDR3 length is 14 residues. Trimming removed 7 bases from V and 4 bases from J, with 15 bases in between. In nucleotides, the CDR3 is TGTGCCAGCACCCATACAGGGAGAGCAGATACGCAGTATTTT. This encodes CASTHTGRADTQYF.

V is TRBV12-3 or TRBV12-4 and J is TRBJ2-3; D perhaps matches TRBD1 (6 bases). The V gene lost 6 bases and the J gene lost 0 bases, with 13 bases spanning the gap. CDR3 length: 15 amino acids. The CDR3 is CASRTGTPSTDTQYF. The CDR3 nucleotides are TGTGCCAGCAGGACAGGTACTCCTAGCACAGATACGCAGTATTTT.

This clonotype was recorded at least ten times. The rearrangement joins TRBV6-5 to TRBJ1-3, with a tentative D call TRBD1 (6 bases). Germline V gene lookup returns CDR1 MNHEY and CDR2 SVGAGI. V was pared by 2 bases and J by 4 bases, with 12 bases between. The CDR3 covers 15 residues. The CDR3 coding sequence is TGTGCCAGCAGTTACGAGGCAGGGGTCGGAAACACCATATATTTT. Amino acid sequence: CASSYEAGVGNTIYF.

V usage is TRBV7-9 and J usage is TRBJ1-3, with D uncertain. The CDR3 sequence is 15 residues long. Looked up from germline, CDR1 is SEHNR and CDR2 is FQNEAQ (reference sequence). The ends were cut back, 4 bases at V and 4 bases at J, with 14 bases in the middle. CDR3 sequence: CASSSPVSIGNTIYF. The CDR3 DNA reads TGTGCCAGCAGCTCTCCTGTTTCGATCGGAAACACCATATATTTT.

This clonotype was recorded once. The chain carries TRBV7-3 and TRBJ2-1, with a weak D call TRBD2 (6 bases). The V end was cut by 2 bases, the J end by 9 bases, with 14 bases between. The CDR3 extends over 14 amino acids. Germline loops: CDR1 SGHTA, CDR2 FQGTGA. The CDR3 DNA is TGTGCCAGCAGCTTAGCGGGACCAGCGAGTGAGCAGTTCTTC. Residues: CASSLAGPASEQFF. Combining the CDR3 with reference TRBV7-3 and TRBJ2-1 gives the whole variable domain GAGVSQTPSNKVTEKGKYVELRCDPISGHTALYWYRQSLGQGPEFLIYFQGTGAADDSGLPNDRFFAVRPEGSVSTLKIQRTERGDSAVYLCASSLAGPASEQFFGPGTRLTVL.

The table lists this clonotype with a few counts. The chain carries TRBV7-6 and TRBJ2-1, with 13 bases identical to TRBD2. V trimming: 5 bases; J trimming: 5 bases; junction bases outside the gene matches: 6. Germline CDR1 and CDR2: SGHVS and FNYEAQ. This CDR3 is 16 amino acids long. The CDR3 here is CASSTGLAGANNEQFF. The DNA for the CDR3 is TGTGCCAGCAGCACCGGACTAGCGGGAGCCAACAATGAGCAGTTCTTC.

The V gene is TRBV29-1, the J gene TRBJ1-1; D gene unclear. The V and J ends lost 8 bases and 3 bases respectively, with 16 bases between them. CDR3 length: 13 amino acids. Germline V CDR1 and CDR2: SQVTM, ANQGSEA. In DNA form, the CDR3 reads TGCAGCACTTGGGGAGGGCTCGACACTGAAGCTTTCTTT. Translated, it gives CSTWGGLDTEAFF.

About this clonotype: Sequence at one end of the junction differs from germline and may be a read error. The chain couples TRBV2 to TRBJ2-1; 9 bases agree with TRBD2. Germline V gene lookup returns CDR1 SNHLY and CDR2 FYNNEI. The CDR3 is 10 amino acids. The CDR3, as DNA: TGTGCCAGCAGTGGACTAGCGGAGGTCTTC. Its protein product is CASSGLAEVF.

A remark on this clonotype: A much larger clone sits a single nucleotide away, making a read error possible. The chain uses TRBV5-4 and TRBJ2-5, with D tentatively TRBD2 (6 bases). V was pared by 0 bases and J by 0 bases, with 15 bases between. Germline assignment: CDR1 SGHNT and CDR2 YYREEE (reference sequence). CDR3 length: 17 amino acids. The chain's CDR3 is CASSLVLALQYQETQYF. CDR3 DNA sequence: TGTGCCAGCAGCTTGGTGCTAGCGCTACAATACCAAGAGACCCAGTACTTC.

The gene calls are TRBV10-3 and TRBJ1-5, with TRBD1 matching over 7 bases. Germline lookup yields CDR1 ENHRY and CDR2 SYGVKD. V lost 6 bases, J lost 5 bases, and 7 bases stayed unmatched. This CDR3 has 14 residues. The CDR3 coding sequence is TGTGCCATCAGCGCTGACAGGGAGGATCAGCCCCAGCATTTT. Its translation: CAISADREDQPQHF.

Within the sample, this clonotype is medium-sized. The V gene is TRBV2, the J gene TRBJ2-1, with 10 bases that match TRBD2. J was trimmed by 6 bases and V by 6 bases; bases with no gene match: 8. CDR1 is SNHLY, CDR2 FYNNEI, per germline. The CDR3 sequence is 15 residues long. CDR3 protein: CASRYSGRLRNEQFF. The CDR3 DNA reads as TGTGCCAGCAGGTATAGCGGGAGGTTGCGCAATGAGCAGTTCTTC.

In its sample, this clonotype was seen many times. This rearrangement joins TRBV7-9 to TRBJ2-7, with 7 positions matching TRBD1. Germline CDR1 is SEHNR and CDR2 is FQNEAQ (reference sequence). The CDR3 sequence is 16 residues long. V shed 5 bases, J shed 2 bases, and the junction held 12 bases outside the gene matches. The CDR3 coding sequence is TGTGCCAGCAGCCCAAGGGGACAGCGTTCCACCTACGAGCAGTACTTC. It specifies CASSPRGQRSTYEQYF.

The sample holds one count of this clonotype. The chain is built from TRBV12-3 or TRBV12-4 and TRBJ2-7; TRBD2 matches at 12 bases. The CDR3 runs to 16 residues. Unmatched junction bases numbered 6, after V lost 4 bases and J lost 2 bases. In DNA form, the CDR3 reads TGTGCCAGCAGTTCGACTAGCGGGAGCGTCCCCTACGAGCAGTACTTC. It translates to CASSSTSGSVPYEQYF.

This clonotype was picked up a small number of times. J is TRBJ1-1 and V is TRBV11-3; possibly TRBD1 for D (5 bases). The V end lost 5 bases, the J end lost 5 bases, and 12 bases lay between the germline ends. Germline values: CDR1 SGHNT, CDR2 YENEEA. The CDR3 sequence is 13 residues long. The CDR3 protein is CASSGGDGTEAFF. The CDR3 bases are TGTGCCAGCAGCGGCGGGGACGGAACTGAAGCTTTCTTT.